This T cell receptor beta chain was sequenced for a study of tissue T cells after allogeneic stem cell transplantation. On this clone itself: Gene names follow the mouse nomenclature. The observed sequence ends 1 residue before the CDR3 terminus, with the missing tail filled in from the germline J gene.

Time point meaning: mouse harvest day 7 after allogeneic transplant. Mouse grafts combined 10^7 T-cell-depleted bone marrow cells with 10^6 splenic CD5+ T cells. Mice had MHC-mismatched B6 into BALB/c GVHD, sampled day 7 or 14. CDR1 is SGHSA and CDR2 is FRNQAP in the germline V gene. Between the trimmed V and J ends, which lost 3 bases and 3 bases, there was a span of 10 bases. The CDR3 spans 14 residues. The protocol was immunoSEQ multiplex PCR, while the TCRdb copy is restricted to in-frame clones and leaves out a portion. The sample consists of about 7,200 clones, 45% to 60% of them appearing once.

The TCR was taken from a female BALB/c mouse given C57BL/6 T cells with graft-versus-host disease after an allogeneic hematopoietic cell transplant. The material sequenced was lymph node tissue. The chain employs TRBV16 and TRBJ2-5; possible D gene TRBD2, 7 bases. CDR3 protein: CASSFGGLQDTQYF. The part of the CDR3 DNA that was read is TGTGCAAGCAGCTTCGGGGGGCTGCAAGACACCCAGTAC.